This T cell receptor (beta chain) was recorded in a study of spatial heterogeneity in lung cancer. Time point indicated: sample taken at primary tumor resection. TCRdb re-derived calls from the 5' RACE reads in MiXCR, one entry per CDR3 protein. The sample lists roughly 40,000 distinct CDR3 sequences; about 6.5% were seen once. This clonotype was observed a handful of times. Trimming stripped 2 bases from V and 6 bases from J, with 10 bases between. Germline loops: CDR1 DFQATT, CDR2 SNEGSKA (reference sequence). The CDR3 totals 12 residues. This receptor was identified in a female donor with early-stage non-small cell lung cancer. Specimen: PBMCs, collected at surgery. The chain couples TRBV20-1 to TRBJ1-1; D might be TRBD1 (6 bases). CDR3 protein: CSARPDSPEAFF. The CDR3 DNA reads as TGCAGTGCTAGACCGGACAGTCCTGAAGCTTTCTTT.